These 19 T cell receptor beta chains share one sample of origin, sequenced in a study of blood T cell repertoires in COVID-19. Repertoires were generated with immunoSEQ multiplex PCR, while TCRdb's copy carries only in-frame clones and drops some. In the table there are some 400,000 clones, over 75% of which are singletons. Sequenced: PBMCs or T cells enriched from blood (not recorded which). These receptors were obtained from a man aged 30 to 45 who had recovered from COVID-19.

This clone was found a few times. This sequence joins TRBV4-1 and TRBJ2-7, with TRBD2 as a possible D gene (5 bases). The CDR3 has 12 residues. Germline V gene lookup returns CDR1 MGHRA and CDR2 YSYEKL. Trimming took off 5 bases at V and 6 bases at J, with 11 bases between the two ends. CDR3 DNA: TGCGCCAGCAGCTTGGACTGGAGCGAGCAGTACTTC. As protein: CASSLDWSEQYF.

J is TRBJ2-1 and V is TRBV29-1; 9 bases match TRBD2. Per the germline V gene, CDR1 is SQVTM and CDR2 is ANQGSEA. The CDR3 length is 15 residues. V trimming: 6 bases; J trimming: 7 bases; junction bases outside the gene matches: 13. As DNA, the CDR3 is TGCAGCGTCTCCACAGTTAGCGGGAGTCGGAATGAGCAGTTCTTC. This sequence encodes CSVSTVSGSRNEQFF.

The chain combines TRBV11-2 with TRBJ2-5; 7 positions agree with TRBD2. The germline V gene has CDR1 SGHAT and CDR2 FQNNGV. The CDR3 is 14 amino acids. V lost 10 bases and J lost 5; bases outside the gene matches: 13. In DNA, the CDR3 is TGTGCCACAACACTTTCGGGGGGACGGGAGACCCAGTACTTC. It specifies CATTLSGGRETQYF.

V and J are TRBV25-1 and TRBJ2-7; D is possibly TRBD2 (6 bases). V dropped 9 bases and J dropped 4 bases, with 13 bases sitting between them. This CDR3 comprises 12 residues. Per the germline V gene, CDR1 is MGHDK and CDR2 is SYGVNS. Written as DNA, the CDR3 is TGTGCCAGTGGGACTGAACTTTACGAGCAGTACTTC. Amino acids: CASGTELYEQYF.

V is TRBV7-7 and J is TRBJ1-5; D is perhaps TRBD1 (6 bases). This CDR3 comprises 17 residues. CDR1 is SSHAT and CDR2 is FNYEAQ in the germline V gene (reference sequence). Trimming left V 1 base short and J 1 base short, with 14 bases between. The DNA for the CDR3 is TGTGCCAGCAGCTTAGGGGGGAGGGGGAAGAGCAATCAGCCCCAGCATTTT. It codes for CASSLGGRGKSNQPQHF.

V is TRBV5-5 and J is TRBJ2-5; 8 bases map to TRBD1. CDR3 length: 15 residues. The ends lost 0 bases at V and 5 bases at J; junction bases unmatched: 6. The V gene's germline CDR1 is SGHKS and CDR2 YYEKEE (reference sequence). The CDR3 region is CASSLGGTGVETQYF. The CDR3 bases are TGTGCCAGCAGCTTGGGGGGGACAGGAGTGGAGACCCAGTACTTC.

This chain joins TRBV5-1 and TRBJ2-3; TRBD2 is a possible D gene (5 bases). V was clipped by 5 bases and J by 5 bases, with 15 bases between them. The germline V gene has CDR1 SGHRS and CDR2 YFSETQ. The CDR3 consists of 14 residues. The CDR3 is CASSSGVGVDTQYF. The DNA of the CDR3 is TGCGCCAGCAGTTCTGGGGTCGGGGTAGATACGCAGTATTTT.

The CDR3 region is CASSVSGETGELFF. The CDR3 DNA is TGTGCCAGCAGCGTCTCGGGGGAAACCGGGGAGCTGTTTTTT. The gene calls are TRBV7-3 and TRBJ2-2, with a possible D match to TRBD2 (6 bases). CDR1 and CDR2 from the germline V gene are SGHTA and FQGTGA. V shed 5 bases and J shed 5 bases, with 12 bases lying between them. This CDR3 is built from 14 residues.

The rearrangement links TRBV3-1 (or the pseudogene TRBV3-2) to TRBJ1-3; 7 bases agree with TRBD1. With V trimmed by 7 bases and J by 0 bases, 3 bases remained unmatched. Germline V gives CDR1 LGHDT, CDR2 YNNKEL (reference sequence). The CDR3 contains 14 residues. CDR3 residues: CASNTGDSGNTIYF. CDR3 in DNA: TGTGCCAGCAACACAGGGGACTCTGGAAACACCATATATTTT.

The chain has TRBV12-3 or TRBV12-4 and TRBJ1-2, with D perhaps matching TRBD1 (5 bases). Trimming removed 3 bases at V and 4 bases at J, with 9 bases between. CDR3 length equals 13 residues. DNA for the CDR3: TGTGCCAGCAGTTTGTGGCAGGGCTATGGCTACACCTTC. This translates into CASSLWQGYGYTF.

The rearrangement links TRBV7-9 to TRBJ1-2; D is possibly TRBD1 (5 bases). Germline V CDR1 and CDR2: SEHNR, FQNEAQ (reference sequence). This CDR3 contains 12 residues. V lost 5 bases to trimming and J lost 9 bases, with 13 bases between them. CDR3 coding DNA: TGTGCCAGCAGCGCGGAGCAGGGTAGCTACACCTTC. It yields the protein CASSAEQGSYTF.

The chain combines TRBV12-5 with TRBJ2-2; TRBD1 aligns across 7 bases. The V gene end was trimmed by 1 base and the J gene end by 5 bases; junction bases not matched to a gene: 10. The CDR3 totals 17 residues. Germline-derived CDR1 and CDR2 are LGHNT and FRNRAP. CDR3 bases: TGTGCTAGTGGTTTGGACAAGACAGGGCTAAGGACCGGGGAGCTGTTTTTT. It yields the protein CASGLDKTGLRTGELFF.

The rearrangement links TRBV19 to TRBJ2-5; 7 bases align to TRBD1. The CDR3 is 14 amino acids. The germline CDR1 and CDR2 sequences are LNHDA and SQIVND (reference sequence). The J segment lost 5 bases and the V segment lost 11 bases, leaving 14 bases of the junction unmatched. CDR3 sequence reads: CACSVTGTEETQYF. In nucleotides, the CDR3 is TGTGCCTGTTCTGTGACAGGGACGGAGGAGACCCAGTACTTC.

This chain joins TRBV28 and TRBJ2-7; 8 bases map to TRBD2. Germline trimming cut 6 bases from V and 3 bases from J; bases unmatched to any gene: 10. This CDR3 has 15 amino acids. Germline loops: CDR1 MDHEN, CDR2 SYDVKM. This chain's CDR3 is CASSPGGRKVYEQYF. Written as DNA, the CDR3 is TGTGCCAGCAGCCCGGGGGGGAGAAAAGTCTACGAGCAGTACTTC.

The gene calls are TRBV19 and TRBJ2-7; TRBD1 might be the D (5 bases). CDR1 and CDR2 (germline): LNHDA, SQIVND (reference sequence). This CDR3 contains 14 residues. Trimming took off 3 bases at V and 3 bases at J, with 12 bases between the two ends. The CDR3 protein is CASSILYRSYEQYF. CDR3 in DNA: TGTGCCAGTAGTATTCTGTACAGGAGCTACGAGCAGTACTTC.

This clone was counted between two and nine times. The chain uses TRBV3-1 (or the pseudogene TRBV3-2) and TRBJ1-6; tentative D call: TRBD1 (6 bases). The V and J ends lost 0 bases and 9 bases respectively, with 9 bases between them. The CDR3 sequence is 14 residues long. Per the germline V gene, CDR1 is LGHDT and CDR2 is YNNKEL (reference sequence). The DNA of the CDR3 is TGTGCCAGCAGCCAAGAAACAGGGAGTTCACCCCTCCACTTT. Translated, it gives CASSQETGSSPLHF.

V gene TRBV11-2 combines with J gene TRBJ2-1; D uncertain. The germline V and J ends were trimmed by 2 bases and 12 bases, with 14 bases remaining between them. The V gene's germline CDR1 is SGHAT and CDR2 FQNNGV. The CDR3 covers 13 residues. The CDR3 protein is CASSLSLESSQFF. In nucleotides, the CDR3 is TGTGCCAGCAGCTTAAGCTTGGAGTCGTCGCAGTTCTTC.

The chain recombines TRBV19 with TRBJ2-6, with unresolved D. Trimming removed 1 base at V and 2 bases at J, with 6 bases between. This CDR3 comprises 15 residues. Looked up from germline, CDR1 is LNHDA and CDR2 is SQIVND (reference sequence). The CDR3 nucleotides read TGTGCCAGTAGTATAGGGGCAGCTGGGGCCAACGTCCTGACTTTC. Translation gives CASSIGAAGANVLTF. Filled out from reference TRBV19 and TRBJ2-6, the complete variable domain reads DGGITQSPKYLFRKEGQNVTLSCEQNLNHDAMYWYRQDPGQGLRLIYYSQIVNDFQKGDIAEGYSVSREKKESFPLTVTSAQKNPTAFYLCASSIGAAGANVLTFGAGSRLTVL.

The J gene is TRBJ2-7, the V gene TRBV15; weak D call: TRBD1 (7 bases). Trimming left V 7 bases short and J 0 bases short, with 13 bases between. The CDR3 has 14 amino acids. Germline V lookup: CDR1 LNHNV, CDR2 YYDKDF (reference sequence). DNA of the CDR3: TGTGCCACCACAGGGGGGTACAACTCCTACGAGCAGTACTTC. This translates into CATTGGYNSYEQYF.